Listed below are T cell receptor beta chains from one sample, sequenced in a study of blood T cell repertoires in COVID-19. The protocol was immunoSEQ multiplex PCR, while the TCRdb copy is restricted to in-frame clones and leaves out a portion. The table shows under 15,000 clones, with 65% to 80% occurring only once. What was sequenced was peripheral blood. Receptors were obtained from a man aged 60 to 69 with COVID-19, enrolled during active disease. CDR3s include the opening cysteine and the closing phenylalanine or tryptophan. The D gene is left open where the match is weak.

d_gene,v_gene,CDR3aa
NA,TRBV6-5,CASSYSPGIEQYF
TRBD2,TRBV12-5,CASGLVAGSGASTDTQYF
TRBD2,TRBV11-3,CASSLGGGGAEETQYF
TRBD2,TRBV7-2,CASSTTSGRRGEQFF
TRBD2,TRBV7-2,CASSLLPGLAGGRSEQFF
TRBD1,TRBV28,CASSFDRGRDPQHF
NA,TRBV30,CAWSSGWEPGTQYF
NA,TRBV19,CASSQDSSYEQYF
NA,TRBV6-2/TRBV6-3,CASSPDRNQPQHF
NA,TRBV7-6,CASSLNEKLFF
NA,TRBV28,CASRTTWGGGSQETQYF
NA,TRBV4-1,CASSQDMTATSLSEKLFF
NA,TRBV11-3,CASSFPSSYNSPLHF
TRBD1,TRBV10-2,CASSRDRGRQPQHF
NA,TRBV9,CASSATGQGGTGELFF
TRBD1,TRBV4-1,CASSQEFKGTGEAFF
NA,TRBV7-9,CASSFGDTDTQYF
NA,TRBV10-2,CASKFDSVNEQFF
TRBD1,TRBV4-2,CASSQGTGRSPLHF
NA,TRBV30,CAWSVSGDNEQFF
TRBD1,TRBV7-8,CASSQDRGETQYF
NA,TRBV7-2,CASSLGPGGETQYF
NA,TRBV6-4,CASSVVRGSGYTF
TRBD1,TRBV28,CASSLIGSWKGQGTFNYGYTF
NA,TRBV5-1,CASSLVGSGETQYF
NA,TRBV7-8,CASNRDPSTAKNIQYF
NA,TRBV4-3,CASSQDLFRDEQFF
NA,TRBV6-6,CASIRQNYGYTF
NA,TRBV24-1,CATSAWSEQFF
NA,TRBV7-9,CASSSDSNSPLHF
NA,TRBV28,CASRLDGGRGGELFF
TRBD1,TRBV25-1,CASSLHRGPTGELFF
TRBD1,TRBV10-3,CAIRRAGGAETQYF
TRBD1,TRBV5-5,CASSLIGQGYEQYF
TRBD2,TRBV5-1,CASSVTSGEETQYF
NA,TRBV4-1,CASSQAGGTFTDTQYF
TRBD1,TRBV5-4,CASSFPGTENTEAFF
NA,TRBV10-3,CAISEAGFGYNEQFF
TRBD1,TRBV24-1,CATRNPLVHTGGIQLIEAFF